The 6 T cell receptor beta chains presented below share a single source sample, sequenced in a study of low-dose radiotherapy and immunotherapy resistance in tumors. Time point in this sample: before trial treatment. First-strand cDNA relied on TRAV- and TRBV-specific primers spanning alpha and beta chains. A roughly 20-cycle PCR with a constant-region primer and V-primer adapter amplified TCRs. TCRdb independently ran MiXCR on the reads; one entry per CDR3 protein. The sample lists 65,000 to 100,000 distinct CDR3 sequences, around 17% occurring once. The sequences come from PBMCs, collected before treatment. Receptor source: a male donor with prostate cancer.

This clonotype was picked up many times. This sequence joins TRBV7-8 and TRBJ2-5; D remains ambiguous. The V gene lost 5 bases and the J gene lost 2 bases, with 12 bases spanning the gap. CDR3 length equals 14 residues. Germline V gene data show CDR1 as SGHVS and CDR2 as FQNEAQ. This CDR3 reads CASSPEALQETQYF. The CDR3 nucleotides read TGTGCCAGCAGCCCCGAGGCTCTTCAAGAGACCCAGTACTTC.

This clonotype is medium-sized within its sample. The chain links TRBV6-8 to TRBJ2-4, with D perhaps matching TRBD1 (5 bases). This CDR3 region has 16 residues. V was cut by 2 bases and J by 0 bases, with 11 bases left in between. Germline lookup yields CDR1 MNHGY and CDR2 SAAAGT. CDR3 in DNA: TGTGCCAGCAGTTACCAGGGATCGGTAGCCAAAAACATTCAGTACTTC. Translated: CASSYQGSVAKNIQYF.

This clonotype has ten or more counts. The chain joins TRBV5-4 to TRBJ2-3; D uncertain. Germline V gives CDR1 SGHNT, CDR2 YYREEE (reference sequence). V lost 3 bases and J lost 0, with 5 bases in between. The CDR3 runs 13 residues. The CDR3: CASSSTSTDTQYF. The CDR3 DNA follows: TGTGCCAGCAGCTCGACTAGCACAGATACGCAGTATTTT.

This clonotype was seen at least ten times. J is TRBJ2-1 and V is TRBV6-5, with 8 bases fitting TRBD2. V lost 5 bases to trimming and J lost 3 bases; unmatched junction nucleotides: 9. The CDR3 has 16 amino acids. CDR1 MNHEY and CDR2 SVGAGI come from the germline V gene. The CDR3 protein is CASSDWGTSGYNEQFF. DNA for the CDR3: TGTGCCAGCAGTGACTGGGGGACTAGTGGCTACAATGAGCAGTTCTTC.

Here the CDR3 DNA reads TGTGCCAGCAGCTTAAGTGCCCGGGACGCCCTAGACACCGGGGAGCTGTTTTTT. The encoded protein is CASSLSARDALDTGELFF. The chain couples TRBV11-2 to TRBJ2-2; TRBD1 or TRBD2 may be the D gene (5 bases each). This CDR3 has 18 residues. Deletions cut 2 bases from V and 3 bases from J, with 19 bases between. CDR1 SGHAT and CDR2 FQNNGV come from the germline V gene. Combining the CDR3 with reference TRBV11-2 and TRBJ2-2 gives the whole variable domain EAGVAQSPRYKIIEKRQSVAFWCNPISGHATLYWYQQILGQGPKLLIQFQNNGVVDDSQLPKDRFSAERLKGVDSTLKIQPAKLEDSAVYLCASSLSARDALDTGELFFGEGSRLTVL.

This clonotype was counted at least ten times. The chain carries TRBV20-1 and TRBJ2-3; D not certain. This CDR3 is 12 amino acids long. The V and J ends lost 0 bases and 2 bases respectively, with 3 bases between them. CDR1 DFQATT and CDR2 SNEGSKA come from the germline V gene (reference sequence). CDR3 nucleotide sequence: TGCAGTGCTAGAGAGGCCACAGATACGCAGTATTTT. It codes for CSAREATDTQYF.